A selection of T cell receptor beta chains follows, all from one sample in a study of prognosis after radiotherapy for stage I lung cancer. TCRdb called the multiplex PCR reads again in MiXCR, with one record for every CDR3 protein. The data hold fewer than 20,000 distinct CDR3 sequences, with around 47% observed a single time. Sequenced here: PBMCs, sampled before or after stereotactic body radiation therapy (not recorded which). The origin of the receptors is a donor over 45 with non-small cell lung cancer. The conserved cysteine and the conserved F or W are not part of the CDR3 here.

v_call	j_call	cdr3_aa
TRBV2	TRBJ2-3	ASRPALDTQY
TRBV12-3/TRBV12-4	TRBJ2-3	ASSYRSTDTQY
TRBV25-1	TRBJ1-2	ASSEPRQGVFGYT
TRBV6-5	TRBJ1-3	ASSSATRETGNTIY
TRBV2	TRBJ2-3	ASSEGLAGGSADTQY
TRBV2	TRBJ2-3	ARDTNRFTGTDTQY
TRBV18	TRBJ2-1	ASSGGDRGSDEQF
TRBV6-1	TRBJ2-7	ASSVSGTGGYEQY
TRBV12-3/TRBV12-4	TRBJ2-2	ATRDRWAGELF
TRBV28	TRBJ2-1	ASPQGVSNEQF
TRBV6-2/TRBV6-3	TRBJ2-7	ASSELWGGGSYEQY
TRBV29-1	TRBJ2-7	SVAAGTGRAWGQY
TRBV10-3	TRBJ1-3	AISDRTAGNTIY
TRBV12-3/TRBV12-4	TRBJ2-3	ASSLAKDRSVVTDTQY
TRBV7-9	TRBJ2-7	ASTLSQSSYEQY
TRBV19	TRBJ1-1	ASSYTTNTEAF
TRBV6-1	TRBJ2-2	ASRVYGGAGELF
TRBV4-1	TRBJ1-1	ASSRLEGPQGTEAF
TRBV18	TRBJ2-1	ASSPRTSGRSNEQF
TRBV7-2	TRBJ1-2	ASSPDPGYGYT
TRBV5-5	TRBJ2-3	ASSLEIAGGTDTQY
TRBV28	TRBJ2-5	ASSDRAAQY
TRBV15	TRBJ1-4	ATNEGTEKLF
TRBV12-3/TRBV12-4	TRBJ2-3	ASSFRQGSHTQY
TRBV7-9	TRBJ2-7	ASSRASGARYEQY
TRBV20-1	TRBJ2-3	SASGPSETPWDTQY
TRBV28	TRBJ1-6	ASSLAGGGNSPLH
TRBV6-1	TRBJ2-5	ASYDAGDRVQETH
TRBV29-1	TRBJ2-1	SVEDPGFSRNEQF
TRBV10-2	TRBJ2-7	ASSATDPNHEQY
TRBV6-2/TRBV6-3	TRBJ2-3	ASTLGGSMADTQY
TRBV6-1	TRBJ1-2	ASSLDYGYT
TRBV6-5	TRBJ2-2	ASTVLAGDNTGELF
TRBV28	TRBJ2-2	ASSPIPGRPNTGELF
TRBV28	TRBJ1-2	ASSLTGAHGYT
TRBV19	TRBJ2-1	ASSIVTGRDEQF
TRBV5-1	TRBJ2-3	ASSTRTGREDTQY
TRBV6-5	TRBJ2-3	ASSYSSASSTDTQY
TRBV27	TRBJ2-3	ASSPGTDTQY
TRBV20-1	TRBJ2-5	SARGRWGRETQY
TRBV5-1	TRBJ1-1	ASSRAGSYDTEAF
TRBV5-1	TRBJ2-1	ASSLTAGLNEQF
TRBV20-1	TRBJ2-7	SAPAAYDYEQY
TRBV20-1	TRBJ2-6	SARTSGRVNSWANVLT
TRBV29-1	TRBJ2-5	SVFGGGETQY
TRBV27	TRBJ2-7	ASSPRLLSSYEQY
TRBV28	TRBJ2-3	ASSFPMGTSGISTDTQY
TRBV14	TRBJ2-2	ASSKLRDRGRAGEMF
TRBV14	TRBJ2-7	ASSLSGGGSYEQY
TRBV7-9	TRBJ2-7	ASSSSGAGGYEQY
TRBV7-2	TRBJ2-1	ASRVAGGNEQF
TRBV2	TRBJ1-1	ASSDRGGSTEAF
TRBV20-1	TRBJ1-6	SARETASNSPLH
TRBV20-1	TRBJ2-3	SALRDTQY
TRBV29-1	TRBJ2-5	SVEDGGAGGQY
TRBV5-1	TRBJ2-7	ASSSWTSGGVAEQY
TRBV4-1	TRBJ2-7	ASSQGLRLAGSYYEQY
TRBV6-1	TRBJ2-2	ASGHPLAGGYTGELF